This T cell receptor beta chain appears in the sequencing data of a study of shared clonotypes between healthy human individuals. Study findings and constraints: An anticipated effect of sequencing depth on clonotype sharing among donors was recognized. Only blood samples were collected, and tissue repertoires likely differ.

As concerns this clone: What it recognizes is unknown.

CD4+ cells underwent separation, giving CD45RA+ naive and CD45RA-negative memory subsets. V was shortened by 3 bases and J by 5 bases, with 10 bases between the two germline ends. The CDR3 loop spans 14 amino acids. Germline V lookup: CDR1 MDHEN, CDR2 SYDVKM. Method: immunoSEQ multiplex PCR; TCRdb's copy keeps in-frame clones and lacks some. The table includes fewer than 3 million clones, approximately 90% detected once. Sample: naive CD4+ T cells from PBMCs. Sample subset: CD45RA+ positively selected. The chain is built from TRBV28 and TRBJ2-2; D is uncertain. The receptor comes from a man aged 18 to 29 in good health. Some clones in this sample may be carry-over from other donors' samples. This CDR3 reads CASSLREITGELFF. The CDR3 DNA reads TGTGCCAGCAGTTTGCGTGAGATAACCGGGGAGCTGTTTTTT.